A single sample gave rise to the 9 T cell receptor beta chains below, sequenced in a study of T cell responses to AZD1222 COVID-19 vaccine (dated by TCRdb to 2020 to 2023). Per the publication, the time point label means: about 28 days (+/-7) after the second vaccine dose. The library relied on the immunoSEQ multiplex PCR assay. Here the immuneACCESS table is served through TCRdb, limited to in-frame sequences with V and J called. Missing clones are a known gap in these copies; in checked studies unresolved V genes cover under half, and the rest lacks a known reason. A total of around 150,000 clones appear in this sample, roughly 90% of them only once. The top ten hold more than 4% of the sample. The material sequenced was peripheral blood, taken 28 days after the second AZD1222 dose. The receptors here all came from an adult who received the AZD1222 COVID-19 vaccine.

The chain is built from TRBV6-1 and TRBJ1-2; D not resolved. CDR1 is MNHNS, CDR2 SASEGT, per germline. V lost 5 bases, J lost 1 base, and 8 bases lay in between. The length of the CDR3 is 13 residues. The CDR3 DNA is TGTGCCAGCAGTACGGACCTTAACTATGGCTACACCTTC. Protein product: CASSTDLNYGYTF.

This chain joins TRBV9 and TRBJ2-5, with unresolved D. This CDR3 contains 14 residues. The germline V gene encodes CDR1 SGDLS and CDR2 YYNGEE. The V and J ends lost 0 bases and 1 base respectively, with 7 bases between them. The CDR3 DNA is TGTGCCAGCAGCGTAGAAACAGCCCAAGAGACCCAGTACTTC. It is translated as CASSVETAQETQYF. The entire variable domain, with the rest obtained from reference TRBV9 and TRBJ2-5, is as follows: DSGVTQTPKHLITATGQRVTLRCSPRSGDLSVYWYQQSLDQGLQFLIQYYNGEERAKGNILERFSAQQFPDLHSELNLSSLELGDSALYFCASSVETAQETQYFGPGTRLLVL.

This chain links TRBV14 with TRBJ2-1; D is ambiguous. Trimming shortened V by 4 bases and J by 8 bases, and 15 bases separated the two germline ends. The germline V gene encodes CDR1 SGHDN and CDR2 FVKESK. There are 14 residues in the CDR3. CDR3 bases: TGTGCCAGCAGCCCCCGCGTGGATCTCGATGAGCAGTTCTTC. Protein: CASSPRVDLDEQFF.

The gene calls are TRBV29-1 and TRBJ2-3, with D unresolved. CDR1 is SQVTM and CDR2 is ANQGSEA in the germline V gene. This CDR3 is 14 amino acids long. Between the trimmed V and J ends, which lost 8 bases and 1 base, there was a span of 16 bases. The CDR3 reads CSFSGDARTDTQYF. CDR3 DNA: TGCAGCTTCTCGGGTGATGCGCGCACAGATACGCAGTATTTT.

The CDR3 sequence: CASSLERRQGVSSGANVLTF. In DNA, the CDR3 is TGTGCCAGCAGCTTAGAGCGGCGGCAGGGGGTTTCTTCTGGGGCCAACGTCCTGACTTTC. The rearrangement joins TRBV11-2 to TRBJ2-6; 7 bases fit TRBD1. Trimming removed 0 bases from V and 1 base from J; junction bases left unmatched: 12. Germline values: CDR1 SGHAT, CDR2 FQNNGV. The CDR3 is 20 amino acids.

This chain links TRBV6-5 with TRBJ1-2; D ambiguous. There are 13 residues in the CDR3. V was shortened by 6 bases and J by 2 bases, with 10 bases between the two germline ends. Germline CDR1 and CDR2: MNHEY and SVGAGI. The CDR3 nucleotides read TGTGCCAGCAGCTCCGACACCAACTATGGCTACACCTTC. It encodes CASSSDTNYGYTF.

This clone was picked up a small number of times. V and J are TRBV30 and TRBJ1-6, with D hard to call. V gave up 7 bases and J gave up 6 bases, with 13 bases separating them. Germline lookup yields CDR1 GTSNPN and CDR2 SVGIG (reference sequence). There are 13 residues in the CDR3. For the CDR3, the DNA is TGTGCCTCTAACTGGGGTACTAATTCACCCCTCCACTTT. Protein sequence: CASNWGTNSPLHF.

This chain links TRBV19 with TRBJ1-5, with D possibly being TRBD1 (5 bases). The CDR3 sequence is 16 residues long. Germline CDR1 and CDR2: LNHDA and SQIVND (reference sequence). The V end was cut by 5 bases, the J end by 0 bases, with 14 bases between. The CDR3 DNA follows: TGTGCCAGTAGTCCGAGACAGCAATATAGCAATCAGCCCCAGCATTTT. This encodes CASSPRQQYSNQPQHF.

This chain connects TRBV19 to TRBJ1-5; D is possibly TRBD1 (6 bases). Looked up from germline, CDR1 is LNHDA and CDR2 is SQIVND (reference sequence). The CDR3 runs 13 residues. Deletions cut 8 bases from V and 2 bases from J, with 10 bases between. The chain's CDR3 is CASDGQRNQPQHF. The DNA for the CDR3 is TGTGCCAGTGATGGACAGCGCAATCAGCCCCAGCATTTT.